The clone carrying this TCR beta chain occurred many times. Antigen: not known. Germline V gene sequence: CDR1 DFQATT, CDR2 SNEGSKA (reference sequence). The V end lost 1 base, the J end lost 3 bases, and 13 bases lay between the germline ends. The CDR3 spans 14 residues. The entry originates in a study of T cells in Graves' hyperthyroidism and ophthalmopathy. Study background: Specimen type is peripheral blood, collected at initial diagnosis prior to any treatment. Findings and caveats of the study: A model using 13 V-J features told ophthalmopathy apart from stable hyperthyroidism.

The hyperthyroidism patients had all been newly diagnosed, and their disease duration was under 2 months. Their ages ranged from 18 to 65 years. Exclusion of a patient resulted from uncontrolled infection, other autoimmune disease, pregnancy or lactation. It was RNA transcripts that yielded the amplified TCR beta CDR3 regions. TCR CDR3 underwent first-round RT-PCR with the HTBI primer set. TCRdb recomputed calls from the multiplex PCR reads with MiXCR, one row per CDR3 protein. The sample lists 550,000 to 600,000 distinct CDR3 sequences; roughly 17% were seen once. The sequencing input was blood. The sequence was obtained from a woman aged 18-30 years with Graves' hyperthyroidism. The genes are TRBV20-1 and TRBJ2-7; D possibly uses TRBD1 or TRBD2 (6 bases each). The CDR3 sequence is CSARGRGLNYEQYF. As DNA, the CDR3 is TGCAGTGCTAGAGGCCGGGGGCTGAACTACGAGCAGTACTTC.